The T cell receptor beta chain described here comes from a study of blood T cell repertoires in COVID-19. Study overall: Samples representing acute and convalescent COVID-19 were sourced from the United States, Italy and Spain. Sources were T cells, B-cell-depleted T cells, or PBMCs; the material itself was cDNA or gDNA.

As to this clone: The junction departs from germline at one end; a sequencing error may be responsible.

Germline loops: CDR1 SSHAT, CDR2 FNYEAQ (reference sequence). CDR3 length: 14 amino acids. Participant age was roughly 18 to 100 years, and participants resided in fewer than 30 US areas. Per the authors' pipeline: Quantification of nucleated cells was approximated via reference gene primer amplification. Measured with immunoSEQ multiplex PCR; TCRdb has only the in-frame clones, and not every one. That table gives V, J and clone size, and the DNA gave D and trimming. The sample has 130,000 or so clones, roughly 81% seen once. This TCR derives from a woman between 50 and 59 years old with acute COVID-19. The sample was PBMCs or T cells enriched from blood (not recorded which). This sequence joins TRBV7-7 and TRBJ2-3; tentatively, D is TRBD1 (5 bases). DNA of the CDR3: TGTGCTAGCAGCCTCGGGCGGAAGGGGGATACGCAGTATTTT. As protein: CASSLGRKGDTQYF.